This TCR beta chain derives from a study of blood T cell repertoires in COVID-19. The CDR3 sequence is 13 residues long. Germline V gene data show CDR1 as SGHRS and CDR2 as YFSETQ. V lost 4 bases to trimming and J lost 7 bases; unmatched junction nucleotides: 4. Here immunoSEQ multiplex PCR was the method, and the copy in TCRdb shows in-frame clones only, minus some. The sample records roughly 200,000 clones, approximately 83% being singletons. J is TRBJ1-3 and V is TRBV5-1; 8 bases are a match to TRBD1. Sequenced material: peripheral blood. The receptor was derived from a woman between 40 and 50 years old with COVID-19, enrolled during active disease. CDR3 DNA sequence: TGCGCCAGCAGCGGACAGGGCGGCAACACCATATATTTT. Protein product: CASSGQGGNTIYF.